This is a list of T cell receptor beta chains from one sample in a study of spatial heterogeneity in lung cancer. Each CDR3 protein is one row after TCRdb ran MiXCR on the 5' RACE reads. The sample has some 7,000 distinct CDR3 sequences, 14% to 15% seen once. The material sequenced was lung tumor tissue, taken at surgery. These receptors were obtained from a female donor with early-stage non-small cell lung cancer. CDR3s include the opening cysteine and the closing phenylalanine or tryptophan. Each record gives: CDR3 length, J gene, clone size, D gene, V gene, CDR3 protein, CDR3 DNA. A D gene is named only where the DNA matches it firmly. Clone size is given for some rows only: seen once, a few or many times, or a class if the clone is expanded.

CDR3 length: 17; J gene: TRBJ2-3; clone size: many; D gene: -; V gene: TRBV2; CDR3 protein: CASSITPTAREPDTQYF; CDR3 DNA: TGTGCCAGCAGTATAACTCCGACTGCCAGGGAGCCAGATACGCAGTATTTT
CDR3 length: 14; J gene: TRBJ2-1; clone size: medium-sized; D gene: TRBD1; V gene: TRBV18; CDR3 protein: CASSPSGTANEQFF; CDR3 DNA: TGTGCCAGCTCACCTTCCGGGACAGCCAATGAGCAGTTCTTC
CDR3 length: 12; J gene: TRBJ2-7; clone size: many; D gene: -; V gene: TRBV16; CDR3 protein: CASSQEGTEQYF; CDR3 DNA: TGTGCCAGCAGCCAAGAGGGCACCGAGCAGTACTTC
CDR3 length: 15; J gene: TRBJ2-1; clone size: few; D gene: TRBD2; V gene: TRBV12-3/TRBV12-4; CDR3 protein: CASRPSRTSHNEQFF; CDR3 DNA: TGTGCCAGCAGGCCTTCCCGGACTAGCCACAATGAGCAGTTCTTC
CDR3 length: 10; J gene: TRBJ2-7; clone size: many; D gene: -; V gene: TRBV20-1; CDR3 protein: CSASREREYF; CDR3 DNA: TGCAGTGCTTCACGGGAGAGGGAGTACTTC
CDR3 length: 13; J gene: TRBJ2-3; clone size: -; D gene: -; V gene: TRBV20-1; CDR3 protein: CSARIQGPDTQYF; CDR3 DNA: TGCAGTGCTAGAATACAGGGACCAGATACGCAGTATTTT
CDR3 length: 18; J gene: TRBJ2-3; clone size: many; D gene: TRBD2; V gene: TRBV7-8; CDR3 protein: CASSLGTVASGGTDTQYF; CDR3 DNA: TGTGCCAGCAGCTTAGGGACGGTTGCTAGCGGGGGCACAGATACGCAGTATTTT
CDR3 length: 13; J gene: TRBJ2-7; clone size: many; D gene: TRBD1; V gene: TRBV6-5; CDR3 protein: CASSYDRGNEQYF; CDR3 DNA: TGTGCCAGCAGTTACGACAGGGGCAACGAGCAGTACTTC
CDR3 length: 11; J gene: TRBJ2-5; clone size: -; D gene: -; V gene: TRBV27; CDR3 protein: CASSAQETQYF; CDR3 DNA: TGTGCCAGCAGTGCTCAAGAGACCCAGTACTTC
CDR3 length: 15; J gene: TRBJ2-7; clone size: many; D gene: -; V gene: TRBV7-9; CDR3 protein: CASSFRAGRGDEQYF; CDR3 DNA: TGTGCCAGCAGCTTTCGTGCGGGGAGGGGGGACGAGCAGTACTTC
CDR3 length: 12; J gene: TRBJ1-2; clone size: many; D gene: -; V gene: TRBV28; CDR3 protein: CASLTENYGYTF; CDR3 DNA: TGTGCCAGTCTTACTGAGAACTATGGCTACACCTTC
CDR3 length: 14; J gene: TRBJ1-1; clone size: medium-sized; D gene: -; V gene: TRBV7-9; CDR3 protein: CASAVQGGDTEAFF; CDR3 DNA: TGTGCCAGCGCAGTACAGGGAGGAGACACTGAAGCTTTCTTT
CDR3 length: 16; J gene: TRBJ1-5; clone size: medium-sized; D gene: TRBD1; V gene: TRBV6-1; CDR3 protein: CASRRGQVSTNQPQHF; CDR3 DNA: TGTGCCAGCAGGAGGGGGCAGGTTTCCACCAATCAGCCCCAGCATTTT
CDR3 length: 19; J gene: TRBJ2-6; clone size: many; D gene: TRBD1; V gene: TRBV7-8; CDR3 protein: CASSLARTDRGPGANVLTF; CDR3 DNA: TGTGCCAGCAGCTTAGCGCGGACAGACAGGGGACCTGGGGCCAACGTCCTGACTTTC
CDR3 length: 13; J gene: TRBJ1-6; clone size: many; D gene: -; V gene: TRBV5-1; CDR3 protein: CASSRDPGYPLHF; CDR3 DNA: TGCGCCAGCAGTCGGGACCCCGGATATCCCCTCCACTTT
CDR3 length: 14; J gene: TRBJ2-3; clone size: medium-sized; D gene: -; V gene: TRBV5-1; CDR3 protein: CASSREQVADTQYF; CDR3 DNA: TGCGCCAGCAGCCGAGAACAAGTAGCAGATACGCAGTATTTT
CDR3 length: 18; J gene: TRBJ1-4; clone size: many; D gene: TRBD1; V gene: TRBV15; CDR3 protein: CATSRDRRTGGSEEKLFF; CDR3 DNA: TGTGCCACCAGCAGAGATAGGAGGACAGGGGGCTCCGAGGAAAAACTGTTTTTT
CDR3 length: 14; J gene: TRBJ2-5; clone size: medium-sized; D gene: TRBD2; V gene: TRBV3-1; CDR3 protein: CASSPGLAETTQYF; CDR3 DNA: TGTGCCAGCAGCCCGGGACTAGCCGAAACGACCCAGTACTTC
CDR3 length: 15; J gene: TRBJ1-4; clone size: many; D gene: -; V gene: TRBV9; CDR3 protein: CASSVGSLLEEKLFF; CDR3 DNA: TGTGCCAGCAGCGTTGGATCACTTTTGGAGGAAAAACTGTTTTTT
CDR3 length: 13; J gene: TRBJ1-2; clone size: medium-sized; D gene: -; V gene: TRBV7-2; CDR3 protein: CASSLTVSYGYTF; CDR3 DNA: TGTGCCAGCAGCTTGACAGTTTCCTATGGCTACACCTTC
CDR3 length: 16; J gene: TRBJ1-5; clone size: few; D gene: TRBD1; V gene: TRBV12-3/TRBV12-4; CDR3 protein: CASTLGDRGGNQPQHF; CDR3 DNA: TGTGCCAGCACCTTAGGGGACAGGGGAGGCAATCAGCCCCAGCATTTT
CDR3 length: 11; J gene: TRBJ2-7; clone size: many; D gene: -; V gene: TRBV7-9; CDR3 protein: CASSLADEQYF; CDR3 DNA: TGTGCCAGCAGCTTAGCAGACGAGCAGTACTTC
CDR3 length: 13; J gene: TRBJ1-1; clone size: many; D gene: -; V gene: TRBV12-3/TRBV12-4; CDR3 protein: CASTMTGWTEAFF; CDR3 DNA: TGTGCCAGCACCATGACTGGTTGGACTGAAGCTTTCTTT
CDR3 length: 14; J gene: TRBJ2-1; clone size: many; D gene: TRBD1; V gene: TRBV20-1; CDR3 protein: CSASRDRGGNEQFF; CDR3 DNA: TGCAGTGCTAGTAGGGACAGGGGTGGGAATGAGCAGTTCTTC
CDR3 length: 14; J gene: TRBJ2-2; clone size: medium-sized; D gene: -; V gene: TRBV20-1; CDR3 protein: CSARDIQSTGELFF; CDR3 DNA: TGCAGTGCTAGAGATATCCAGAGCACCGGGGAGCTGTTTTTT
CDR3 length: 16; J gene: TRBJ2-3; clone size: medium-sized; D gene: TRBD2; V gene: TRBV7-2; CDR3 protein: CASSLVASGGVNTQYF; CDR3 DNA: TGTGCCAGCAGCTTAGTGGCTAGCGGGGGGGTTAATACGCAGTATTTT
CDR3 length: 13; J gene: TRBJ2-3; clone size: -; D gene: TRBD2; V gene: TRBV30; CDR3 protein: CARTSGSTDTQYF; CDR3 DNA: TGTGCCCGGACTAGCGGGAGTACAGATACGCAGTATTTT
CDR3 length: 14; J gene: TRBJ2-1; clone size: medium-sized; D gene: TRBD1; V gene: TRBV6-2/TRBV6-3; CDR3 protein: CASRPQGLTYEQFF; CDR3 DNA: TGTGCCAGCAGGCCACAGGGGTTAACATATGAGCAGTTCTTC
CDR3 length: 16; J gene: TRBJ2-1; clone size: -; D gene: -; V gene: TRBV4-3; CDR3 protein: CASSQEEPSSYNEQFF; CDR3 DNA: TGCGCCAGCAGCCAAGAAGAACCGAGCTCCTACAATGAGCAGTTCTTC
CDR3 length: 14; J gene: TRBJ2-1; clone size: many; D gene: -; V gene: TRBV7-8; CDR3 protein: CASSLGSSYNEQFF; CDR3 DNA: TGTGCCAGCAGCTTGGGCAGCTCCTACAATGAGCAGTTCTTC
CDR3 length: 15; J gene: TRBJ2-7; clone size: many; D gene: TRBD1; V gene: TRBV7-2; CDR3 protein: CASSSRRTGETEQYF; CDR3 DNA: TGTGCCAGCAGCTCGCGCCGGACAGGGGAAACGGAGCAGTACTTC
CDR3 length: 16; J gene: TRBJ1-2; clone size: many; D gene: -; V gene: TRBV7-9; CDR3 protein: CASSKDRKIANYGYTF; CDR3 DNA: TGTGCCAGCAGTAAGGACAGAAAAATAGCTAACTATGGCTACACCTTC
CDR3 length: 13; J gene: TRBJ1-2; clone size: -; D gene: -; V gene: TRBV29-1; CDR3 protein: CSVRPGRGYGYTF; CDR3 DNA: TGCAGCGTGAGACCGGGGAGGGGCTATGGCTACACCTTC
CDR3 length: 13; J gene: TRBJ2-7; clone size: medium-sized; D gene: TRBD1; V gene: TRBV5-1; CDR3 protein: CASSLDRAYEQYF; CDR3 DNA: TGCGCCAGCAGCCTTGACAGGGCCTACGAGCAGTACTTC
CDR3 length: 16; J gene: TRBJ2-3; clone size: many; D gene: TRBD2; V gene: TRBV5-1; CDR3 protein: CASTLRTGGAGDTQYF; CDR3 DNA: TGCGCCAGCACCCTCCGGACGGGGGGGGCAGGAGATACGCAGTATTTT
CDR3 length: 13; J gene: TRBJ1-5; clone size: medium-sized; D gene: -; V gene: TRBV12-3/TRBV12-4; CDR3 protein: CASSLVGNQPQHF; CDR3 DNA: TGTGCCAGCAGTTTAGTGGGAAATCAGCCCCAGCATTTT
CDR3 length: 15; J gene: TRBJ2-5; clone size: -; D gene: TRBD1; V gene: TRBV9; CDR3 protein: CASSVGGTDQETQYF; CDR3 DNA: TGTGCCAGCAGCGTAGGAGGGACAGACCAAGAGACCCAGTACTTC
CDR3 length: 14; J gene: TRBJ1-2; clone size: -; D gene: -; V gene: TRBV6-5; CDR3 protein: CASREQGTTYGYTF; CDR3 DNA: TGTGCCAGCAGGGAACAGGGAACAACCTATGGCTACACCTTC
CDR3 length: 13; J gene: TRBJ2-7; clone size: many; D gene: -; V gene: TRBV12-3/TRBV12-4; CDR3 protein: CASSGGRSYEQYF; CDR3 DNA: TGTGCCAGCAGCGGGGGAAGATCCTACGAGCAGTACTTC
CDR3 length: 13; J gene: TRBJ1-1; clone size: many; D gene: -; V gene: TRBV6-5; CDR3 protein: CASSYRGSTEAFF; CDR3 DNA: TGTGCCAGCAGTTACAGGGGGTCCACTGAAGCTTTCTTT
CDR3 length: 14; J gene: TRBJ1-2; clone size: many; D gene: TRBD1; V gene: TRBV7-8; CDR3 protein: CASSIADRGYGYTF; CDR3 DNA: TGTGCCAGCAGTATAGCGGACAGGGGCTATGGCTACACCTTC